The following is a T cell receptor (beta chain) sequence with its context. No antigen is known for it. This CDR3 has 16 residues. The germline V gene encodes CDR1 SGHDN and CDR2 FVKESK. Trimming pared 0 bases from V and 0 bases from J, leaving 6 bases between. Data came from immunoSEQ multiplex PCR; TCRdb stores just in-frame clones and leaves some out. The repertoire includes some 46,000 clones, around 90% of them detected once, and 14% sits in the top ten. The data were obtained in a study of OX40 agonist ivuxolimab in advanced cancers. Study-wide context: In this trial design, patients received ivuxolimab intravenously at 0.01 to 10 mg/kg every 2 weeks. Participants could have had prior anti-PD-1, anti-PD-L1 or anti-CTLA-4 therapy, and less than 45% had some.

Study results and limitations: Circulating CD4+ and CD8+ T cells showed clonal expansion by week 6 at 0.1 to 3.0 mg/kg. Certain nonresponders likewise exhibited a low normalized T-cell clonal expansion.

The TCR originated in an adult with an advanced solid tumor such as melanoma, head and neck, liver or kidney cancer. The chain couples TRBV14 to TRBJ1-6; D is undetermined. The sample in question was CD4+ or CD8+ T cells sorted from blood, obtained in a trial of the OX40 agonist ivuxolimab. The CDR3 bases are TGTGCCAGCAGCCAAGATGGCATCTCCTATAATTCACCCCTCCACTTT. Amino acid sequence: CASSQDGISYNSPLHF.